This T cell receptor beta chain stems from a study of blood T cell repertoires in COVID-19. The wider study: The United States, Italy and Spain were the sources of the acute and convalescent COVID-19 samples.

This clone is a singleton in its sample. Germline V CDR1 and CDR2: MNHEY, SVGAGI. J lost 4 bases, V lost 2 bases, and 7 bases had no gene match. The CDR3 has 15 residues. Living in about two dozen US areas, the participants were between about 18 and 95 years of age. Participants' own reports of clinical history determined their cohort assignment. Sequencing was performed with immunoSEQ multiplex PCR; in TCRdb, only in-frame clones are kept and a portion is missing. Of a few hundred thousand clones in the sample, 87% were seen once. The genes are TRBV6-5 and TRBJ2-5, with TRBD2 matching over 7 bases. Specimen: PBMCs or T cells enriched from blood (not recorded which). The clonotype originates from a man aged 25 to 40 in a cohort exposed to, infected with or recovered from COVID-19 (not recorded which). The CDR3 here is CASSYEAGPGETQYF. In nucleotides, the CDR3 is TGTGCCAGCAGTTACGAAGCGGGGCCGGGAGAGACCCAGTACTTC.